The source of this T cell receptor beta chain is a study of shared clonotypes between healthy human individuals. The CDR3 contains 14 residues. Germline CDR1 reads SNHLY; CDR2 reads FYNNEI. The ends lost 6 bases at V and 7 bases at J; junction bases unmatched: 8. Assay used: immunoSEQ multiplex PCR; TCRdb lists only in-frame clones, some missing. The sample lists a few million clones, 90% to 95% occurring once. What was sequenced was naive CD4+ T cells sorted from blood. Subset specified: CD45RA+ positively selected. The genes are TRBV2 and TRBJ2-1, with 8 bases fitting TRBD2. This receptor was obtained from a man aged 18-30 years in good health. The CDR3 DNA is TGTGCCAGCAGCGAAAGACTAGCGTGGAATGAGCAGTTCTTC. Protein product: CASSERLAWNEQFF.